These T cell receptor beta chains were read from a single sample in a study of blood T cell repertoires in COVID-19. Profiling relied on immunoSEQ multiplex PCR, and the TCRdb table lists in-frame clones only, not all of them. This repertoire shows around 110,000 clones, 82% found once; its top ten account for about 4.2%. Sequenced sample: peripheral blood. These receptors all stem from a woman between 65 and 79 years old with acute or convalescent COVID-19. The CDR3 runs from the conserved cysteine through the conserved F or W. A D gene is named only where the DNA matches it firmly. Clone size appears in some rows only: once, few, many, or a class for an expanded clone.

CDR3aa	CDR3nt	abundance	v_gene	j_gene	d_gene
CASSQGRTSGRYNEQFF	TGTGCCAGCAGCCAAGGCCGGACTAGCGGGCGTTACAATGAGCAGTTCTTC	NA	TRBV3-1/TRBV3-2	TRBJ2-1	TRBD2
CASRPAGGRSTQYF	TGTGCCAGCAGACCCGCGGGGGGGCGGAGTACGCAGTATTTT	NA	TRBV6-5	TRBJ2-3	TRBD2
CASSPPSGTPLHF	TGCGCCAGCAGCCCCCCCTCAGGGACACCCCTCCACTTT	NA	TRBV5-1	TRBJ1-6	NA
CASSLAVLAGAVDEQFF	TGTGCCAGCAGCTTAGCGGTCCTAGCGGGGGCGGTAGATGAGCAGTTCTTC	NA	TRBV7-9	TRBJ2-1	TRBD2
CAISEAGGSYTF	TGTGCCATCAGTGAGGCGGGGGGGTCCTACACCTTC	NA	TRBV10-3	TRBJ1-2	NA
CASRGPFVGGRSPGELFF	TGTGCCAGCAGGGGACCGTTCGTAGGGGGCCGATCTCCCGGGGAGCTGTTTTTT	NA	TRBV21-1	TRBJ2-2	NA
CAISEQGGNQPQHF	TGTGCCATCAGTGAACAGGGCGGCAATCAGCCCCAGCATTTT	once	TRBV10-3	TRBJ1-5	NA
CAWSKGADSPLHF	TGTGCCTGGAGTAAAGGGGCGGATTCACCCCTCCACTTT	NA	TRBV30	TRBJ1-6	NA
CASSYSQSQETQYF	TGTGCCAGCAGTTACTCGCAGTCACAAGAGACCCAGTACTTC	NA	TRBV6-6	TRBJ2-5	NA
CASSLDRAYNEQFF	TGCGCCAGCAGCTTGGACAGGGCTTACAATGAGCAGTTCTTC	NA	TRBV5-1	TRBJ2-1	NA
CSTRQGATEAFF	TGCAGCACAAGACAGGGGGCCACTGAAGCTTTCTTT	NA	TRBV29-1	TRBJ1-1	TRBD1
CASSDRQRHNYGYTF	TGTGCCAGCAGTGATAGACAGAGACATAACTATGGCTACACCTTC	NA	TRBV2	TRBJ1-2	NA
CASSLISPRAGDTQYF	TGCGCCAGCAGCCTGATAAGTCCCAGGGCTGGGGATACGCAGTATTTT	NA	TRBV5-1	TRBJ2-3	NA
CASSSFSGTEYGYTF	TGTGCCAGCAGTTCGTTTTCCGGGACAGAGTATGGCTACACCTTC	few	TRBV6-5	TRBJ1-2	TRBD1
CASSPSGGPGGTDTQYF	TGTGCCAGCAGCCCTAGCGGGGGGCCGGGGGGCACAGATACGCAGTATTTT	NA	TRBV6-2/TRBV6-3	TRBJ2-3	TRBD2
CATSDLQTAGTGNTGELFF	TGTGCCACCAGTGATTTGCAAACCGCCGGGACAGGGAACACCGGGGAGCTGTTTTTT	NA	TRBV24-1	TRBJ2-2	TRBD1
CSASRRGGSEKLFF	TGCAGTGCTAGTCGGAGGGGGGGCTCTGAAAAACTGTTTTTT	NA	TRBV20-1	TRBJ1-4	NA
CSVADSRASTDTQYF	TGCAGCGTCGCCGACTCCAGGGCTAGCACAGATACGCAGTATTTT	NA	TRBV29-1	TRBJ2-3	NA
CASSLQRYTDTQYF	TGTGCCAGCAGCTTACAGCGCTACACAGATACGCAGTATTTT	NA	TRBV7-9	TRBJ2-3	NA
CATSRGGAGHLGTEAFF	TGTGCCACCAGCAGAGGAGGTGCAGGACACCTGGGGACTGAAGCTTTCTTT	NA	TRBV15	TRBJ1-1	NA
CASKGTGGSNEKLFF	TGTGCCAGCAAAGGGACAGGGGGTTCTAATGAAAAACTGTTTTTT	NA	TRBV2	TRBJ1-4	TRBD1
CASNPKGRGEQFF	TGTGCCAGCAACCCCAAAGGGCGGGGTGAGCAGTTCTTC	few	TRBV5-6	TRBJ2-1	NA
CASGAGTVTQETQYF	TGTGCCAGCGGAGCGGGGACGGTTACTCAAGAGACCCAGTACTTC	NA	TRBV11-3	TRBJ2-5	TRBD2
CASSPRTGSGNTIYF	TGTGCCAGCTCACCCCGTACAGGGTCTGGAAACACCATATATTTT	NA	TRBV18	TRBJ1-3	NA
CASSDRGRTDTQYF	TGTGCCAGCAGTGACAGGGGGCGAACAGATACGCAGTATTTT	NA	TRBV2	TRBJ2-3	TRBD1
CASSGGTVFGNTIYF	TGTGCCAGCTCGGGAGGGACTGTCTTCGGAAACACCATATATTTT	few	TRBV11-3	TRBJ1-3	NA
CASSGQTSGNTIYF	TGTGCCAGCAGCGGACAGACCTCTGGAAACACCATATATTTT	NA	TRBV13	TRBJ1-3	NA
CASSLVAGGRTDTQYF	TGTGCCAGCAGCTTAGTTGCGGGGGGGCGTACAGATACGCAGTATTTT	NA	TRBV7-6	TRBJ2-3	TRBD2
CASSQEIRGWSGSTGELFF	TGTGCCAGCAGCCAGGAGATCCGCGGTTGGAGCGGGAGCACCGGGGAGCTGTTTTTT	NA	TRBV4-2	TRBJ2-2	TRBD2
CASSKQGYNEQFF	TGTGCCAGCAGTAAACAGGGGTACAATGAGCAGTTCTTC	NA	TRBV6-2/TRBV6-3	TRBJ2-1	TRBD1